The T cell receptor beta chain under discussion was sequenced for a study of shared clonotypes between healthy human individuals. Repertoires were generated with immunoSEQ multiplex PCR, while TCRdb's copy carries only in-frame clones and drops some. The sample gives about 1.1 million clones, approximately 80% of which show up once; 0.4% to 0.55% is in the top ten. The CDR3 is 15 amino acids. CDR1 and CDR2 from the germline V gene are SGHRS and YFSETQ. The V gene lost 4 bases and the J gene lost 0 bases, with 10 bases spanning the gap. The receptor comes from a man aged 18 to 30 in good health. Some clones in this sample may be carry-over from other donors' samples. This chain joins TRBV5-1 and TRBJ1-4; no clear D. Sequenced sample: memory CD4+ T cells from PBMCs. Specified subset: CD45RA-negative fraction. Here the CDR3 reads CASSREGSTNEKLFF. In DNA form, the CDR3 reads TGCGCCAGCAGCCGAGAGGGCTCAACTAATGAAAAACTGTTTTTT.